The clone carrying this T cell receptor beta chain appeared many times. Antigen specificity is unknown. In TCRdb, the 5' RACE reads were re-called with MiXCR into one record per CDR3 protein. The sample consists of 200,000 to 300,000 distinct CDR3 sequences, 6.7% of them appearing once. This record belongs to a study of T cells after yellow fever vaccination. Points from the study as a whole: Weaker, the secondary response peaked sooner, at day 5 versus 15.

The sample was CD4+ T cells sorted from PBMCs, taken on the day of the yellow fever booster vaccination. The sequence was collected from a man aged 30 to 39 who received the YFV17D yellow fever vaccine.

This chain's CDR3 is CSASRGTEAFF. As DNA, the CDR3 is TGCAGTGCTAGTCGGGGGACTGAAGCTTTCTTT. V gene TRBV20-1 combines with J gene TRBJ1-1; tentative D call: TRBD1 (5 bases). Germline values: CDR1 DFQATT, CDR2 SNEGSKA (reference sequence). V lost 3 bases and J 5 bases, leaving 7 bases between the germline ends. This CDR3 comprises 11 residues.